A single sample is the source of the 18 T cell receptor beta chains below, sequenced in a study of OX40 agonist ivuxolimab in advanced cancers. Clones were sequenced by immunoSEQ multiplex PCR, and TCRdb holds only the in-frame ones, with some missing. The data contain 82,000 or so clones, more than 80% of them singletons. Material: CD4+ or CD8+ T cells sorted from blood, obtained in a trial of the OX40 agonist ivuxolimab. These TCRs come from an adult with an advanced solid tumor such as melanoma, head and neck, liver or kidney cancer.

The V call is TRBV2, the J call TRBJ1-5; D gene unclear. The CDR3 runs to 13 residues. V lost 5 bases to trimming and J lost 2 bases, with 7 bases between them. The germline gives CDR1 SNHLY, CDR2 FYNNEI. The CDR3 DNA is TGTGCCAGCAGTCAAGGAGGCAATCAGCCCCAGCATTTT. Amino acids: CASSQGGNQPQHF. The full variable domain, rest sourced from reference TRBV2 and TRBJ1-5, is EPEVTQTPSHQVTQMGQEVILRCVPISNHLYFYWYRQILGQKVEFLVSFYNNEISEKSEIFDDQFSVERPDGSNFTLKIRSTKLEDSAMYFCASSQGGNQPQHFGDGTRLSIL.

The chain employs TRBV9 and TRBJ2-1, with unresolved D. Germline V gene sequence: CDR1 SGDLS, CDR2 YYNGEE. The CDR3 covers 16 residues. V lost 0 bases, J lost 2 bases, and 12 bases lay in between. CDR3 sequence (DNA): TGTGCCAGCAGCGTAGACGGCGCCGCAACCTACAATGAGCAGTTCTTC. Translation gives CASSVDGAATYNEQFF.

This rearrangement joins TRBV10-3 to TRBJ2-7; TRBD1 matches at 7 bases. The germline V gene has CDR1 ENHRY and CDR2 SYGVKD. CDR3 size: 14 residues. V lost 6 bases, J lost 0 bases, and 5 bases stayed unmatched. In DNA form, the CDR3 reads TGTGCCATCAGACAGACAGGGAGCTCCTACGAGCAGTACTTC. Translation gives CAIRQTGSSYEQYF.

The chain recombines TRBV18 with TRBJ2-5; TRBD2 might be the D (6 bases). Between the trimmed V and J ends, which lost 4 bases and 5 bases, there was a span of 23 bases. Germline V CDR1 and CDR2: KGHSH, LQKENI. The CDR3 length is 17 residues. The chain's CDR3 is CASSQSGGAGKSETQYF. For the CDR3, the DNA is TGTGCCAGCTCACAGTCTGGCGGGGCAGGGAAGTCGGAGACCCAGTACTTC.

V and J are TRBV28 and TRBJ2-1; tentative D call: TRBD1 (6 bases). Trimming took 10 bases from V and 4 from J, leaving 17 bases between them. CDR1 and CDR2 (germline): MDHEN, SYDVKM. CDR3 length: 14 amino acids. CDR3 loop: CATQGPGGYNEQFF. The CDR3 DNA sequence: TGTGCCACCCAGGGGCCGGGCGGGTACAATGAGCAGTTCTTC.

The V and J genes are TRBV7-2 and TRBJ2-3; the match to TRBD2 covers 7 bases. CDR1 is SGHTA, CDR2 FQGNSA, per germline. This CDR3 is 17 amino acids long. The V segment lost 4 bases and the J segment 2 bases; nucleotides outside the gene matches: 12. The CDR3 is CASSSDVAGPHTDTQYF. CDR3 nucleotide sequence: TGTGCCAGCAGCTCAGACGTAGCGGGCCCCCACACAGATACGCAGTATTTT.

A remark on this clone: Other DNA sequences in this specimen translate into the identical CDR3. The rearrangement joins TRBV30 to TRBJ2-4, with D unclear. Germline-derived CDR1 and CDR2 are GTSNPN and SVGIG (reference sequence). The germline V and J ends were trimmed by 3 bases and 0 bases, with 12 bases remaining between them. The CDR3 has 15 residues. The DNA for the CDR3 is TGTGCCTGGAGCGTTGGTCCTTTAGCCAAAAACATTCAGTACTTC. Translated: CAWSVGPLAKNIQYF.

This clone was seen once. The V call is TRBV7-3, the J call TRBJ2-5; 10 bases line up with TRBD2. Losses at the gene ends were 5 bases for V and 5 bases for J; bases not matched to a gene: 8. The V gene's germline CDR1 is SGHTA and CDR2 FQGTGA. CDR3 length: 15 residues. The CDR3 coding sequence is TGTGCCAGCAGCCAACTAGCGGGGTTCGGGGAGACCCAGTACTTC. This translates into CASSQLAGFGETQYF.

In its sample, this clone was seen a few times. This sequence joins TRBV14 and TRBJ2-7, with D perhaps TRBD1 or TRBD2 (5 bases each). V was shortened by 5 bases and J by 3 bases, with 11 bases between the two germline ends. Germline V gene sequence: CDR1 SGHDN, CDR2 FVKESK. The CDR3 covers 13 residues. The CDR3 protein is CASSGGRGYEQYF. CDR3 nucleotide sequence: TGTGCCAGCAGCGGAGGTAGGGGCTACGAGCAGTACTTC. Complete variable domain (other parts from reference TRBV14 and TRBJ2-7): EAGVTQFPSHSVIEKGQTVTLRCDPISGHDNLYWYRRVMGKEIKFLLHFVKESKQDESGMPNNRFLAERTGGTYSTLKVQPAELEDSGVYFCASSGGRGYEQYFGPGTRLTVT.

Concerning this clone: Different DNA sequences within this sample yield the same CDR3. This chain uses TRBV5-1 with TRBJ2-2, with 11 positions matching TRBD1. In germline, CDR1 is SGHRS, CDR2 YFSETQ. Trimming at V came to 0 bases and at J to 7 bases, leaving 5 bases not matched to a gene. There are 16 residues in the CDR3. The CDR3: CASSLVGQGAGGELFF. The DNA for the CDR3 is TGCGCCAGCAGCTTGGTCGGACAGGGGGCCGGCGGGGAGCTGTTTTTT.

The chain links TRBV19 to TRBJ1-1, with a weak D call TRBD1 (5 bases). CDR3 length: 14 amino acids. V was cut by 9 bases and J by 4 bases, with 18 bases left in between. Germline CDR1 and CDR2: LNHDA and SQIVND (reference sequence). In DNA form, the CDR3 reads TGTGCCAGCACCAATGGGCGAGGGGTCACTGAAGCTTTCTTT. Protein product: CASTNGRGVTEAFF.

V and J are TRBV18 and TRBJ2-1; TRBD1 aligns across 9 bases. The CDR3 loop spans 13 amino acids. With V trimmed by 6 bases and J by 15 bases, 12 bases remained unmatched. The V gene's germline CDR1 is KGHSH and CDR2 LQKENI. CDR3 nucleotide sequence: TGTGCCAGCTCTCCTGGACAGGGGCAGGGTCGGTTCTTC. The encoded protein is CASSPGQGQGRFF.

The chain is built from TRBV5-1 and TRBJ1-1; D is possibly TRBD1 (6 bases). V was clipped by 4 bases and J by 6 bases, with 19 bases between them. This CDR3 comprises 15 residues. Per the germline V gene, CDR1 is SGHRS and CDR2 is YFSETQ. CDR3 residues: CASSQGRDPSSEAFF. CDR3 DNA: TGCGCCAGCAGCCAGGGGCGTGATCCTTCTTCTGAAGCTTTCTTT.

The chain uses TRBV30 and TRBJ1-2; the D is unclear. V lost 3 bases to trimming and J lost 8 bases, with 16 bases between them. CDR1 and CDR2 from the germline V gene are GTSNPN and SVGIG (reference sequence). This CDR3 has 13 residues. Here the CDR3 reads CAWRETRSGGYTF. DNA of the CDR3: TGTGCCTGGAGGGAGACCAGATCGGGGGGCTACACCTTC.

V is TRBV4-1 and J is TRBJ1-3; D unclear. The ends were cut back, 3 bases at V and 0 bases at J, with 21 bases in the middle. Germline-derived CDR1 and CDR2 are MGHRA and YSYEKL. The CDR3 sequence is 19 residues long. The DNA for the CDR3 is TGCGCCAGCAGCCATGGCGGAACCAGGTCTTTCTTCTCTGGAAACACCATATATTTT. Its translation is CASSHGGTRSFFSGNTIYF.

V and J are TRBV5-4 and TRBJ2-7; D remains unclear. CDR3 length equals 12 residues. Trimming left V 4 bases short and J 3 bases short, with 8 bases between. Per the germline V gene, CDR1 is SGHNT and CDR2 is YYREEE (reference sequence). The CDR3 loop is CASSRDGYEQYF. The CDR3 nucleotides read TGTGCCAGCAGCCGCGACGGCTACGAGCAGTACTTC.

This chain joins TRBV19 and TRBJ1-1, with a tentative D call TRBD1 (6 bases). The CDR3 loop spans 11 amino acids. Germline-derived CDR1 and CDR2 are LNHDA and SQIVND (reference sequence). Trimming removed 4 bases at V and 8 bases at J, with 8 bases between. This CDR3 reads CASSKDREAFF. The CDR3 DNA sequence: TGTGCCAGTAGTAAAGACAGGGAAGCTTTCTTT. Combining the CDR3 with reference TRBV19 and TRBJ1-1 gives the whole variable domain DGGITQSPKYLFRKEGQNVTLSCEQNLNHDAMYWYRQDPGQGLRLIYYSQIVNDFQKGDIAEGYSVSREKKESFPLTVTSAQKNPTAFYLCASSKDREAFFGQGTRLTVV.

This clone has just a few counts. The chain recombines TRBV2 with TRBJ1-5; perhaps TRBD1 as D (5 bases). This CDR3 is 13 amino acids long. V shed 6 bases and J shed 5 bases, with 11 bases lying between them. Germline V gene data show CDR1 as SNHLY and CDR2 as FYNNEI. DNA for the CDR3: TGTGCCAGCAGGACTCGGGGGGATCAGCCCCAGCATTTT. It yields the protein CASRTRGDQPQHF.